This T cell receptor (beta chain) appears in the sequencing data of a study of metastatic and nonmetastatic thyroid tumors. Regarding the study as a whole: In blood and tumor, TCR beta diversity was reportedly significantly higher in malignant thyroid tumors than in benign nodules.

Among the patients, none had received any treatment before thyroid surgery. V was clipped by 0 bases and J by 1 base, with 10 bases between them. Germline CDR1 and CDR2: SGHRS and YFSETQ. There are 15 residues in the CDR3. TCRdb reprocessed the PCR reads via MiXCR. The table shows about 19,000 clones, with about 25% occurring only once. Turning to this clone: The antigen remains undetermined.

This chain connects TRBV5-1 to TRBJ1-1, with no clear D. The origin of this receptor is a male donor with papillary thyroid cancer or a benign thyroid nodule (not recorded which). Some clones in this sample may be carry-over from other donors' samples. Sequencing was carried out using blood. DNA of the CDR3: TGCGCCAGCAGCTTGGATGGCAGACCGAACACTGAAGCTTTCTTT. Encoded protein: CASSLDGRPNTEAFF.